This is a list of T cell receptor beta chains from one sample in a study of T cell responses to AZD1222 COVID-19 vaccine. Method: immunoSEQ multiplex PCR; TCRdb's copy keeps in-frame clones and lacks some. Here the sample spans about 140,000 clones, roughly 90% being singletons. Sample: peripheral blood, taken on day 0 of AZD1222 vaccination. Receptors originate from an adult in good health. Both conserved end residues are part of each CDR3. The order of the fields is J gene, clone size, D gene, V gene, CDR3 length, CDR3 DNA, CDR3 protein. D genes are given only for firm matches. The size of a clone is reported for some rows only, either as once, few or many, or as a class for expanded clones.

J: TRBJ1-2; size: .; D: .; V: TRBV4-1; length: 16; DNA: TGCGCCAGCAGCCTCGGCGGTGGTCCACCGCGCAGAGGCTACACCTTC; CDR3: CASSLGGGPPRRGYTF
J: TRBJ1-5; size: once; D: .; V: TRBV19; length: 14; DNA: TGTGCCAGTAAGGGGCAGGGAGGAAGACAGCCCCAGCATTTT; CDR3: CASKGQGGRQPQHF
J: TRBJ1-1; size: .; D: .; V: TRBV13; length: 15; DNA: TGTGCCAGCAGCTTCCTGGGACACATGAACACTGAAGCTTTCTTT; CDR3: CASSFLGHMNTEAFF
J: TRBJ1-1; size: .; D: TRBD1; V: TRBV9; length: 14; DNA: TGTGCCAGCAGCGAGGGGGCGGGGGGCACTGAAGCTTTCTTT; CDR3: CASSEGAGGTEAFF
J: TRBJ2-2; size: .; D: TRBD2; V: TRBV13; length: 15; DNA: TGTGCCAGCAGCCCGGGACTAGCGGGGACCGGGGAGCTGTTTTTT; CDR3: CASSPGLAGTGELFF
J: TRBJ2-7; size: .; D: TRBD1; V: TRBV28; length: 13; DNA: TGTGCCAGCACCCCGGACAGGGCGTACGAGCAGTACTTC; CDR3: CASTPDRAYEQYF
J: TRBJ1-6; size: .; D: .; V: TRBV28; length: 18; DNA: TGTGCCAGCAGTTTAGTAGGTCCAGGGGATACCTATAATTCACCCCTCCACTTT; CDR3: CASSLVGPGDTYNSPLHF
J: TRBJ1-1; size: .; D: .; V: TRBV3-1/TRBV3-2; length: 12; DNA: TGTGCCAGCAGCCAATCCGGGGCTGAAGCTTTCTTT; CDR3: CASSQSGAEAFF
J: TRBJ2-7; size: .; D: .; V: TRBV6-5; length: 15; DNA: TGTGCCAGCAGTTATACAGTTGGAGTCTCCTACGAGCAGTACTTC; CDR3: CASSYTVGVSYEQYF
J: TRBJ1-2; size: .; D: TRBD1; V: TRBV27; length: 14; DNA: TGTGCCAGCCGGGACAGCACCATATACTATGGCTACACCTTC; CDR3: CASRDSTIYYGYTF
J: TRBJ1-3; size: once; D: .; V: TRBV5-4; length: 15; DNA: TGTGCCAGCAGCCGGGACGGAGGGAGCGTTAACACCATATATTTT; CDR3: CASSRDGGSVNTIYF
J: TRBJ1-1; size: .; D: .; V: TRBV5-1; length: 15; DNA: TGCGCCAGCAGCTTGGCCACAGGGTGGAACACTGAAGCTTTCTTT; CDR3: CASSLATGWNTEAFF
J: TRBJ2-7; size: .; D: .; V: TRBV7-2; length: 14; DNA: TGTGCCAGCAGCTTAGGGCTTTCAGCCTACGAGCAGTACTTC; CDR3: CASSLGLSAYEQYF
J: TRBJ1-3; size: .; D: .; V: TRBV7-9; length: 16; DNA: TGTGCCAGCAGCTTAGAAGGTCAGGGCCCTGGAAACACCATATATTTT; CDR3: CASSLEGQGPGNTIYF
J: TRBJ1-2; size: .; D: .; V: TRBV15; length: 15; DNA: TGTGCCACCAGCAGAGATCCTCAGGGGACCTATGGCTACACCTTC; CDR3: CATSRDPQGTYGYTF
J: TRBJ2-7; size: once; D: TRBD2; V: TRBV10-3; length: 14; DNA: TGTGCCATCAGGGGGACTAGCGGCCCCTACGAGCAGTACTTC; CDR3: CAIRGTSGPYEQYF
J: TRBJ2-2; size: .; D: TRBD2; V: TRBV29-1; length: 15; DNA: TGCAGCGTTAGACTTCCGGGACTAGCGACCGGGGAGCTGTTTTTT; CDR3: CSVRLPGLATGELFF
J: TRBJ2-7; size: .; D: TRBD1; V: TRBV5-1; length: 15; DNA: TGCGCCAGCAGCACCCTCGGACAGGTTTTCGACGAGCAGTACTTC; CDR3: CASSTLGQVFDEQYF